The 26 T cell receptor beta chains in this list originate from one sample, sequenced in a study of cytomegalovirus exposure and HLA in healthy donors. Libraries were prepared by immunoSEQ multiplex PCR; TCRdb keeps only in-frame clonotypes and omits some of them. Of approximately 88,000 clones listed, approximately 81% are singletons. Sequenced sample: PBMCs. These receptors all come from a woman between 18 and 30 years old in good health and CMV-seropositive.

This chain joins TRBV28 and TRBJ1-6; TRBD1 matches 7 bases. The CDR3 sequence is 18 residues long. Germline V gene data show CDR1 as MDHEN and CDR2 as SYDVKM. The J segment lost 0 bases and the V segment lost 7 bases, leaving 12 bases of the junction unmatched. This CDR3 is CASTRTGVDSSYNSPLHF. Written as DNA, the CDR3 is TGTGCCAGCACCCGGACAGGCGTAGATAGCTCCTATAATTCACCCCTCCACTTT. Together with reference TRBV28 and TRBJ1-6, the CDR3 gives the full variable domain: DVKVTQSSRYLVKRTGEKVFLECVQDMDHENMFWYRQDPGLGLRLIYFSYDVKMKEKGDIPEGYSVSREKKERFSLILESASTNQTSMYLCASTRTGVDSSYNSPLHFGNGTRLTVT.

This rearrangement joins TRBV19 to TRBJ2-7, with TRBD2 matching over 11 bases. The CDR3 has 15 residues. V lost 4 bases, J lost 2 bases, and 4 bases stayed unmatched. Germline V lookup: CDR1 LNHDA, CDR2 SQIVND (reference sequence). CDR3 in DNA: TGTGCCAGTAGTACCTATAGCGGGGGGGCCTACGAGCAGTACTTC. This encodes CASSTYSGGAYEQYF.

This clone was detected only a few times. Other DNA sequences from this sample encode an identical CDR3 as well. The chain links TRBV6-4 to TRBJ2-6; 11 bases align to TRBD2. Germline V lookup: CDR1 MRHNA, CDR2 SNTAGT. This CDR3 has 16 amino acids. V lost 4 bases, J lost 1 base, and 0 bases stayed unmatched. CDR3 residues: CASSGTSGSGANVLTF. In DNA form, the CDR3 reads TGTGCCAGCAGTGGGACTAGCGGGTCTGGGGCCAACGTCCTGACTTTC.

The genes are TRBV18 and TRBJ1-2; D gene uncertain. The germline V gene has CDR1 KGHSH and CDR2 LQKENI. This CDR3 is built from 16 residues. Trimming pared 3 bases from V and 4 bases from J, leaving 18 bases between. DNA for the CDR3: TGTGCCAGCTCACCCCATAATATTTACGGAGGCTATGGCTACACCTTC. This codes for CASSPHNIYGGYGYTF.

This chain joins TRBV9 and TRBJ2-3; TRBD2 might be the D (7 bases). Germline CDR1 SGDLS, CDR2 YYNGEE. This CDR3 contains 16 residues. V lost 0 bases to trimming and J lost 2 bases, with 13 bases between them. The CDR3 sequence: CASSVDGGGLTDTQYF. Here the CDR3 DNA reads TGTGCCAGCAGCGTAGACGGCGGGGGCCTCACAGATACGCAGTATTTT.

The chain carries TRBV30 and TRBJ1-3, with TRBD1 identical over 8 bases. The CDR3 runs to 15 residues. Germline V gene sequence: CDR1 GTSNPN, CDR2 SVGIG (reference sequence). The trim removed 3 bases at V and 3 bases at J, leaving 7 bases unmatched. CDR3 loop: CAWRGLTGVGNTIYF. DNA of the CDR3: TGTGCCTGGAGGGGACTGACAGGGGTTGGAAACACCATATATTTT.

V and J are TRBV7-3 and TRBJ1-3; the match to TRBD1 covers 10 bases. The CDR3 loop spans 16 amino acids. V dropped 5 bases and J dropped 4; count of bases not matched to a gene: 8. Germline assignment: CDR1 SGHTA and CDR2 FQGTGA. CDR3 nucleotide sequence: TGTGCCAGCAGCCAGAATTGGACAGGGGGAGGAAACACCATATATTTT. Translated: CASSQNWTGGGNTIYF.

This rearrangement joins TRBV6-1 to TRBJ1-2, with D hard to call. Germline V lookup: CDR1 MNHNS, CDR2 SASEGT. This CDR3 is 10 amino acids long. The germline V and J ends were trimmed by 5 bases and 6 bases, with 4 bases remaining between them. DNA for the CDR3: TGTGCCAGCAGTATAGATGGCTACACCTTC. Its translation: CASSIDGYTF.

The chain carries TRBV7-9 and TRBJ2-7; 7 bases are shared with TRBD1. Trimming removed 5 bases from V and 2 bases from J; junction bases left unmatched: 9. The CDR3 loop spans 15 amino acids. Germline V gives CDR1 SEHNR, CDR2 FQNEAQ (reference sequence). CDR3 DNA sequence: TGTGCCAGCAGCGCCGACAGGGCTTATCCCTACGAGCAGTACTTC. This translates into CASSADRAYPYEQYF.

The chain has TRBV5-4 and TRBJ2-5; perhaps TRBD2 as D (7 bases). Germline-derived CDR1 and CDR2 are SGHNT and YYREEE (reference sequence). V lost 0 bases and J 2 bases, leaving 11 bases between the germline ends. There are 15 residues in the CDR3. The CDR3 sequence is CASSLAGRGQETQYF. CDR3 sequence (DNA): TGTGCCAGCAGCTTGGCAGGGAGGGGGCAAGAGACCCAGTACTTC. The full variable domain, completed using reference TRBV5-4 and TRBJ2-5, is ETGVTQSPTHLIKTRGQQVTLRCSSQSGHNTVSWYQQALGQGPQFIFQYYREEENGRGNFPPRFSGLQFPNYSSELNVNALELDDSALYLCASSLAGRGQETQYFGPGTRLLVL.

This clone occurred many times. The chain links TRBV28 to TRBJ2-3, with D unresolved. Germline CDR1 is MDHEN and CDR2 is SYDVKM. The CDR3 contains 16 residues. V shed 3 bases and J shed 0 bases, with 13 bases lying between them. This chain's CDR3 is CASSFIERLSTDTQYF. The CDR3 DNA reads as TGTGCCAGCAGTTTTATCGAGAGGTTGAGCACAGATACGCAGTATTTT.

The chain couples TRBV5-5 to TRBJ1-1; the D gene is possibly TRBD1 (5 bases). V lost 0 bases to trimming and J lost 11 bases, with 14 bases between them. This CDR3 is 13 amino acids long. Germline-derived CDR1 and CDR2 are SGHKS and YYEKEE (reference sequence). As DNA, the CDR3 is TGTGCCAGCAGCTTGGAAGGGGAGGCCAGGGCTTTCTTT. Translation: CASSLEGEARAFF.

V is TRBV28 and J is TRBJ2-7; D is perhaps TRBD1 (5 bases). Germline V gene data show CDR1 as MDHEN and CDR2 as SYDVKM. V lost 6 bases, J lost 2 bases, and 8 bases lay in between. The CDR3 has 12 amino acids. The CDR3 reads CASRQGAYEQYF. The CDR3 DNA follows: TGTGCCAGCAGGCAGGGTGCCTACGAGCAGTACTTC.

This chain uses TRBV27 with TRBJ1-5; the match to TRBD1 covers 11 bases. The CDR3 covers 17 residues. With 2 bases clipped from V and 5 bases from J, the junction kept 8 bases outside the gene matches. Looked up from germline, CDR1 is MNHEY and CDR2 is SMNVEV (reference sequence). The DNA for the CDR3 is TGTGCCAGCAGTTTAGGCCAGTCGGGACAGGGGGATCAGCCCCAGCATTTT. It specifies CASSLGQSGQGDQPQHF.

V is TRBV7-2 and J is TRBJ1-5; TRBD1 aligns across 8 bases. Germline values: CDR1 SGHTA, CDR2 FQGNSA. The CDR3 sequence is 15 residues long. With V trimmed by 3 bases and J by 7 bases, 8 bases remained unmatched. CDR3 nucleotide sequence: TGTGCCAGCAGCTTGCATGCAGGGGGCAGGCAGCCCCAGCATTTT. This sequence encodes CASSLHAGGRQPQHF.

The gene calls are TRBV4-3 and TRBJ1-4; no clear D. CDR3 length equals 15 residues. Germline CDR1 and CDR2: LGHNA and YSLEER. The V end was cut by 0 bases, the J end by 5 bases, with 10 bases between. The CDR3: CASSQDSAVNEKLFF. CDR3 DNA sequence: TGCGCCAGCAGCCAAGACAGTGCGGTGAATGAAAAACTGTTTTTT.

The chain's CDR3 is CASSGGGTAYNEQFF. CDR3 nucleotide sequence: TGTGCCAGCAGTGGAGGAGGGACAGCCTACAATGAGCAGTTCTTC. This rearrangement joins TRBV6-4 to TRBJ2-1; weak D call: TRBD1 (7 bases). Germline assignment: CDR1 MRHNA and CDR2 SNTAGT. V was clipped by 4 bases and J by 2 bases, with 12 bases between them. This CDR3 has 15 amino acids.

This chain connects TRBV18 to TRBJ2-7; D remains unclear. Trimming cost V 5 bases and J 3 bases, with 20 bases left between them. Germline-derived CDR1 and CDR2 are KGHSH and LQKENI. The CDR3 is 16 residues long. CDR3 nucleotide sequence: TGTGCCAGCTCAACGGAGATTTATCCGAATGGCTACGAGCAGTACTTC. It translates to CASSTEIYPNGYEQYF.

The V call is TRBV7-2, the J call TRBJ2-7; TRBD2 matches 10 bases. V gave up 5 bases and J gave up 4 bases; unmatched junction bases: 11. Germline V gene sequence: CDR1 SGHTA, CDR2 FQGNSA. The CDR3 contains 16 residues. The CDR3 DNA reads TGTGCCAGCAGCCCGGGAGTAGCGGGGGGAAGATACGAGCAGTACTTC. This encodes CASSPGVAGGRYEQYF.

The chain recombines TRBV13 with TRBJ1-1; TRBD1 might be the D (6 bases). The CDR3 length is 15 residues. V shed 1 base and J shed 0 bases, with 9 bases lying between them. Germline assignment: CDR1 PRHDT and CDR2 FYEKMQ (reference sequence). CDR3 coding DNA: TGTGCCAGCAGCTTAGCGGGGGGCCTGAACACTGAAGCTTTCTTT. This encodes CASSLAGGLNTEAFF. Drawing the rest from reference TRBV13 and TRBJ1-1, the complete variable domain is AAGVIQSPRHLIKEKRETATLKCYPIPRHDTVYWYQQGPGQDPQFLISFYEKMQSDKGSIPDRFSAQQFSDYHSELNMSSLELGDSALYFCASSLAGGLNTEAFFGQGTRLTVV.

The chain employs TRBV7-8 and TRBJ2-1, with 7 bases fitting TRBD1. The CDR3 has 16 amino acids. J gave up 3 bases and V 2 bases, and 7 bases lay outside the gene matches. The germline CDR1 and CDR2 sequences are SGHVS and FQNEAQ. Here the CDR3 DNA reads TGTGCCAGCAGCTTAATATGGGACAGAAACTACAATGAGCAGTTCTTC. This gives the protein CASSLIWDRNYNEQFF.

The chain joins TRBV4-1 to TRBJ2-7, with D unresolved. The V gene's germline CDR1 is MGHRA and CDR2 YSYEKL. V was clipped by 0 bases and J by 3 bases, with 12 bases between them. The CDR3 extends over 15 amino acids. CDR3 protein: CASSQDNWSLYEQYF. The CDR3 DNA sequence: TGCGCCAGCAGCCAAGATAATTGGTCACTCTACGAGCAGTACTTC.

CDR3: CASSLGQTGNTIYF. Written as DNA, the CDR3 is TGTGCCAGCAGCTTAGGACAGACTGGAAACACCATATATTTT. The chain recombines TRBV7-2 with TRBJ1-3; tentatively, D is TRBD1 (5 bases). The CDR3 runs to 14 residues. The germline V and J ends were trimmed by 1 base and 2 bases, with 6 bases remaining between them. Germline-derived CDR1 and CDR2 are SGHTA and FQGNSA.

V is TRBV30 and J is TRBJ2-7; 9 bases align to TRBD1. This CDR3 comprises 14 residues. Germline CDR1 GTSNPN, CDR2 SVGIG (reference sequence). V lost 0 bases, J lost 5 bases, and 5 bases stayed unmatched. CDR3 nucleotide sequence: TGTGCCTGGAGTGTACAGGGGGCGGGAGACGAGCAGTACTTC. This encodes CAWSVQGAGDEQYF.

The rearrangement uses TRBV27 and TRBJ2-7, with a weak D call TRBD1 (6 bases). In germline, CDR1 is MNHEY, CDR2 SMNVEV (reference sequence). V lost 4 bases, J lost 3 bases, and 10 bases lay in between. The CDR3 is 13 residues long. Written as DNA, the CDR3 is TGTGCCAGCAGTTGGGCAGGGGACTACGAGCAGTACTTC. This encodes CASSWAGDYEQYF.

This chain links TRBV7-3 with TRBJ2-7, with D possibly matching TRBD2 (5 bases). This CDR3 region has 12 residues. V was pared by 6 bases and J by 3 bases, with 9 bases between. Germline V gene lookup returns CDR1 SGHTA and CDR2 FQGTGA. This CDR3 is CASSPGNYEQYF. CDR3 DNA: TGTGCCAGCAGTCCCGGGAACTACGAGCAGTACTTC.